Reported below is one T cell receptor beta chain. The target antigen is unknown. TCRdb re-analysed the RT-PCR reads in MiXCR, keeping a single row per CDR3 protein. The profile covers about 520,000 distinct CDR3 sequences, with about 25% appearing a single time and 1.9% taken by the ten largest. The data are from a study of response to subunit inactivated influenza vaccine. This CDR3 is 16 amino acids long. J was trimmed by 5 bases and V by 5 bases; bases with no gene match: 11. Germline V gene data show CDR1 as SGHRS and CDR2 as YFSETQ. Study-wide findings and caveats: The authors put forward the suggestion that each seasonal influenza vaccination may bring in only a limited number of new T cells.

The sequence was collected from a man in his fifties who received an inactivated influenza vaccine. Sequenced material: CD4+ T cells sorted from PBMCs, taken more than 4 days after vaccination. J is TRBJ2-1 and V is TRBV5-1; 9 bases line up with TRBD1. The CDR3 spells CASRLTTGTGNNEQFF. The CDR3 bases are TGCGCCAGCAGACTCACGACCGGGACAGGGAACAATGAGCAGTTCTTC.